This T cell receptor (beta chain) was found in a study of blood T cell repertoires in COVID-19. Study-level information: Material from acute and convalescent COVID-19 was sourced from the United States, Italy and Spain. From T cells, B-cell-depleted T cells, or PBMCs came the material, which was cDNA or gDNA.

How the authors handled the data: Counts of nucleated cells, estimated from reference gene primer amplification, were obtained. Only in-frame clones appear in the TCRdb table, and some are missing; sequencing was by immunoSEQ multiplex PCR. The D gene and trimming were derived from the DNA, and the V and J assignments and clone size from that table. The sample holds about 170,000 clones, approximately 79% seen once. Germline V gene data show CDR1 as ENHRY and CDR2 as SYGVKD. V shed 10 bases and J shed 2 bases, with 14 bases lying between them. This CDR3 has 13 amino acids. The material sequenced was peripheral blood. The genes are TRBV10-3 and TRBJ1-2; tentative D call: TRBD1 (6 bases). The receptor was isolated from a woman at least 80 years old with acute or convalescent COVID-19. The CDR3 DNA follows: TGTGCCACCAACAGGGTACGCAACTATGGCTACACCTTC. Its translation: CATNRVRNYGYTF.